This record covers a single T cell receptor beta chain. V dropped 9 bases and J dropped 4; count of bases not matched to a gene: 9. In germline, CDR1 is LNHDA, CDR2 SQIVND (reference sequence). The CDR3 loop spans 14 amino acids. In the study's own analysis: It was from reference gene primer amplification that nucleated cell counts were estimated. Here immunoSEQ multiplex PCR was the method, and the copy in TCRdb shows in-frame clones only, minus some. For V, J and clone size, that table is used; D and trimming come from the DNA. This sample carries under 300,000 clones, approximately 79% of them seen once, and the ten largest clones take roughly 4%. The sample belongs to a study of blood T cell repertoires in COVID-19. Study details: The United States, Italy and Spain provided the acute and convalescent COVID-19 samples.

J is TRBJ1-2 and V is TRBV19; 9 bases match TRBD1. This receptor was taken from a woman in her thirties or forties with active or convalescent COVID-19. Sequencing input: peripheral blood. CDR3 coding DNA: TGTGCCAGCAAACGGGGACAGGGTGGCTATGGCTACACCTTC. This encodes CASKRGQGGYGYTF.